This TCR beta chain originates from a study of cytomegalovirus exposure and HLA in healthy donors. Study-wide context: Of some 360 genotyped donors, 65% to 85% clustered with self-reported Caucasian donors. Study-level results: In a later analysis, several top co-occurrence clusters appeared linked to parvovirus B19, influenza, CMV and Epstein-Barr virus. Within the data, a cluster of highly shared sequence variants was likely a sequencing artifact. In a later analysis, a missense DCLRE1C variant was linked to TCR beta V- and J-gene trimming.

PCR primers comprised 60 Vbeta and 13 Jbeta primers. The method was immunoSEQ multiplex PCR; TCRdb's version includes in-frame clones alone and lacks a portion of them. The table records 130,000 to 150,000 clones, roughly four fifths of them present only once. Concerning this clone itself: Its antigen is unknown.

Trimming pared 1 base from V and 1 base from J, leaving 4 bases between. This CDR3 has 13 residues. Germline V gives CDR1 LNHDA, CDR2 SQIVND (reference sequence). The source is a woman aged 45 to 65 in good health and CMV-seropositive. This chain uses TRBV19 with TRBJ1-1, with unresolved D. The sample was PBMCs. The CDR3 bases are TGTGCCAGTAGTATAGGCAGGAACACTGAAGCTTTCTTT. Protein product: CASSIGRNTEAFF. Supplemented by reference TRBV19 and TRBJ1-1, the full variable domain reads DGGITQSPKYLFRKEGQNVTLSCEQNLNHDAMYWYRQDPGQGLRLIYYSQIVNDFQKGDIAEGYSVSREKKESFPLTVTSAQKNPTAFYLCASSIGRNTEAFFGQGTRLTVV.